Following are 17 T cell receptor beta chains from one sample sequenced in a study of immune cell composition in non-small cell lung cancer. Measured with immunoSEQ multiplex PCR; TCRdb has only the in-frame clones, and not every one. Altogether 13,000 or so clones are present, around 75% being singletons, with the ten largest covering about 13%. Sequencing used lung tumor tissue. These receptors came from a human donor with non-small cell lung cancer.

V usage is TRBV28 and J usage is TRBJ2-5, with 7 nucleotides matching TRBD1. Trimming at V came to 9 bases and at J to 5 bases, leaving 6 bases not matched to a gene. Germline V gives CDR1 MDHEN, CDR2 SYDVKM. CDR3 length equals 12 residues. The CDR3 loop is CASGTDVETQYF. DNA for the CDR3: TGTGCCAGTGGGACAGACGTCGAGACCCAGTACTTC. The whole variable domain, filled in from reference TRBV28 and TRBJ2-5, reads DVKVTQSSRYLVKRTGEKVFLECVQDMDHENMFWYRQDPGLGLRLIYFSYDVKMKEKGDIPEGYSVSREKKERFSLILESASTNQTSMYLCASGTDVETQYFGPGTRLLVL.

In its sample, this clone was seen once. This sequence joins TRBV30 and TRBJ2-1; a weak D match, TRBD1 (5 bases). The V gene's germline CDR1 is GTSNPN and CDR2 SVGIG (reference sequence). V dropped 3 bases and J dropped 10 bases, with 16 bases sitting between them. This CDR3 spans 13 amino acids. Written as DNA, the CDR3 is TGTGCCTGGAGCCATGGGGCTTCAGGGGAGCAGTTCTTC. Its protein is CAWSHGASGEQFF. The variable domain in full, with the rest retrieved from reference TRBV30 and TRBJ2-1, is SQTIHQWPATLVQPVGSPLSLECTVEGTSNPNLYWYRQAAGRGLQLLFYSVGIGQISSEVPQNLSASRPQDRQFILSSKKLLLSDSGFYLCAWSHGASGEQFFGPGTRLTVL.

This chain links TRBV2 with TRBJ2-5; 14 bases map to TRBD2. CDR1 is SNHLY, CDR2 FYNNEI, per germline. CDR3 length equals 18 residues. J was trimmed by 1 base and V by 7 bases; bases with no gene match: 11. The CDR3 DNA is TGTGCCAGCACCTTGGGTGGACTAGCGGGGGGACGCCAAGAGACCCAGTACTTC. Amino acids: CASTLGGLAGGRQETQYF.

The chain joins TRBV19 to TRBJ2-4; tentatively, D is TRBD2 (5 bases). The CDR3 is 13 amino acids. Trimming took 8 bases from V and 2 from J, leaving 10 bases between them. The V gene's germline CDR1 is LNHDA and CDR2 SQIVND (reference sequence). This CDR3 reads CASSRGTKNIQYF. CDR3 DNA: TGTGCCAGTTCCAGAGGGACCAAAAACATTCAGTACTTC.

The count of this clone is one. In DNA, the CDR3 is TGTGCCAGCAGCCCCGCCGGAGGGGTTCAAGAGACCCAGTACTTC. This translates into CASSPAGGVQETQYF. The genes are TRBV5-6 and TRBJ2-5; D perhaps matches TRBD2 (6 bases). Trimming removed 4 bases from V and 2 bases from J, with 15 bases in between. The CDR3 runs to 15 residues. Germline-derived CDR1 and CDR2 are SGHDT and YYEEEE. Full variable domain (outside the CDR3, taken from reference TRBV5-6 and TRBJ2-5): DAGVTQSPTHLIKTRGQQVTLRCSPKSGHDTVSWYQQALGQGPQFIFQYYEEEERQRGNFPDRFSGHQFPNYSSELNVNALLLGDSALYLCASSPAGGVQETQYFGPGTRLLVL.

V usage is TRBV6-5 and J usage is TRBJ2-5; D is undetermined. V was pared by 0 bases and J by 1 base, with 9 bases between. This CDR3 contains 15 residues. Germline V gene lookup returns CDR1 MNHEY and CDR2 SVGAGI. CDR3: CASSYSSRLQETQYF. In DNA form, the CDR3 reads TGTGCCAGCAGTTACTCAAGCAGGCTCCAAGAGACCCAGTACTTC.

The genes are TRBV7-2 and TRBJ1-5; TRBD1 agrees at 9 bases. The CDR3 runs 14 residues. From germline, CDR1 is SGHTA and CDR2 FQGNSA. J gave up 4 bases and V 4 bases, and 2 bases lay outside the gene matches. CDR3 nucleotide sequence: TGTGCCAGCAGCTCCGGGACAGGGAATCAGCCCCAGCATTTT. Translated: CASSSGTGNQPQHF.

V and J are TRBV28 and TRBJ2-2; D is uncertain. Trimming took off 5 bases at V and 0 bases at J, with 10 bases between the two ends. The CDR3 has 15 amino acids. The germline V gene encodes CDR1 MDHEN and CDR2 SYDVKM. The CDR3 nucleotides are TGTGCCAGCAGTAGCGTTGCTTCGAACACCGGGGAGCTGTTTTTT. Translated: CASSSVASNTGELFF.

V is TRBV28 and J is TRBJ1-5, with D maybe TRBD1 (6 bases). The ends were cut back, 3 bases at V and 2 bases at J, with 11 bases in the middle. Germline V gene data show CDR1 as MDHEN and CDR2 as SYDVKM. This CDR3 is built from 15 residues. The CDR3, as DNA: TGTGCCAGCAGTTTGGGGGGGGGCGGCAATCAGCCCCAGCATTTT. Encoded protein: CASSLGGGGNQPQHF.

The genes are TRBV6-6 and TRBJ1-5; D remains ambiguous. This CDR3 has 13 amino acids. Trimming removed 2 bases at V and 8 bases at J, with 10 bases between. In germline, CDR1 is MNHNY, CDR2 SVGAGI (reference sequence). CDR3 sequence (DNA): TGTGCCAGCAGTTACGACACCTTAGAGCCCCAGCATTTT. Its translation: CASSYDTLEPQHF.

This chain connects TRBV7-2 to TRBJ2-1, with no clear D. V lost 6 bases, J lost 4 bases, and 19 bases lay in between. The germline CDR1 and CDR2 sequences are SGHTA and FQGNSA. The CDR3 runs 16 residues. The CDR3 DNA follows: TGTGCCAGCAGTTCCACCCAAGCTAGGAATTACAATGAGCAGTTCTTC. Translation: CASSSTQARNYNEQFF.

A few counts support this clone. The chain couples TRBV28 to TRBJ1-2, with 7 bases fitting TRBD1. The CDR3 is made up of 15 amino acids. The trim removed 3 bases at V and 4 bases at J, leaving 8 bases unmatched. Looked up from germline, CDR1 is MDHEN and CDR2 is SYDVKM. CDR3 amino acids: CASSLGPGQLYGYTF. CDR3 bases: TGTGCCAGCAGTTTGGGTCCGGGACAGCTCTATGGCTACACCTTC.

This rearrangement joins TRBV5-5 to TRBJ2-5; the D gene is possibly TRBD1 (5 bases). The CDR3 has 15 residues. Germline values: CDR1 SGHKS, CDR2 YYEKEE (reference sequence). With 4 bases removed from V and 5 bases from J, the gap between germline ends came to 18 bases. CDR3 sequence reads: CASSLNQGVGETQYF. The CDR3 nucleotides are TGTGCCAGCAGCCTGAACCAGGGTGTGGGGGAGACCCAGTACTTC.

This clone turned up a few times. V and J are TRBV21-1 and TRBJ1-2. TRBV21-1 represents a pseudogene. The CDR3 is 16 residues long. The CDR3 loop reads CASSKGGNREIGGYTF. Written as DNA, the CDR3 is TGTGCCAGCAGCAAGGGGGGGAACAGGGAAATCGGCGGCTACACCTTC.

This chain uses TRBV5-5 with TRBJ1-1, with 8 bases that match TRBD1. From germline, CDR1 is SGHKS and CDR2 YYEKEE (reference sequence). The V and J ends lost 5 bases and 4 bases, in that order; junction bases with no gene match: 16. There are 17 residues in the CDR3. This chain's CDR3 is CASRSGTGGSWGTEAFF. The CDR3 coding sequence is TGTGCCAGCAGATCCGGGACAGGAGGGTCATGGGGCACTGAAGCTTTCTTT.

The chain combines TRBV7-3 with TRBJ1-3, with 7 bases aligning to TRBD1. There are 17 residues in the CDR3. The ends lost 1 base at V and 3 bases at J; junction bases unmatched: 9. Germline V gives CDR1 SGHTA, CDR2 FQGTGA. CDR3 sequence reads: CASSLMGRGRGGNTIYF. CDR3 sequence (DNA): TGTGCCAGCAGCTTAATGGGAAGGGGGCGCGGTGGAAACACCATATATTTT.

The chain couples TRBV6-6 to TRBJ1-2; D is perhaps TRBD1 (6 bases). From germline, CDR1 is MNHNY and CDR2 SVGAGI (reference sequence). V lost 5 bases, J lost 2 bases, and 18 bases lay in between. The CDR3 totals 16 residues. CDR3 sequence (DNA): TGTGCCAGCAGTACCACGAGCTTAAGGGGGAACTATGGCTACACCTTC. It codes for CASSTTSLRGNYGYTF.